The clone carrying this TCR beta chain was seen more than once but under ten times. Its antigen is unknown. The data stem from a study of CD8 T cells in ankylosing spondylitis. Study outcomes and limitations: A TCR beta motif of several highly homologous variants seemed to mark ankylosing spondylitis blood.

TCRdb redid the calling of the 5' RACE reads with MiXCR, one entry per CDR3 protein. Of 300,000 to 400,000 distinct CDR3 sequences detected, 20% to 25% appear once; the ten largest clones hold around 13%. Deletions cut 1 base from V and 0 bases from J, with 7 bases between. This CDR3 is built from 15 residues. Germline CDR1 MGHRA, CDR2 YSYEKL. This TCR was sampled from a male donor with ankylosing spondylitis or in good health (not recorded which). The chain carries TRBV4-1 and TRBJ1-5; D not resolved. Source material: blood, either unsorted or a sorted T cell fraction (not recorded which). The CDR3 DNA reads as TGCGCCAGCAGCCAAGTTTGGCCTAGCAATCAGCCCCAGCATTTT. Its translation: CASSQVWPSNQPQHF.